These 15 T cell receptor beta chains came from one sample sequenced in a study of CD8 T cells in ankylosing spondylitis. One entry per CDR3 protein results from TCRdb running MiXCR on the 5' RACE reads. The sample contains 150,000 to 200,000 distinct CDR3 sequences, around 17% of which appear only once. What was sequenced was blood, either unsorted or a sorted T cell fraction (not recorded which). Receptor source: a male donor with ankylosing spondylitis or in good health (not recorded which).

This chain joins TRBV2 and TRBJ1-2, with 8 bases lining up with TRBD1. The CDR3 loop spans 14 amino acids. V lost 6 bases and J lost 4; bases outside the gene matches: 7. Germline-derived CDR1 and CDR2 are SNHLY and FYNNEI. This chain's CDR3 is CASRPRQGIYGYTF. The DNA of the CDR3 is TGTGCCAGCAGACCGCGACAGGGGATCTATGGCTACACCTTC.

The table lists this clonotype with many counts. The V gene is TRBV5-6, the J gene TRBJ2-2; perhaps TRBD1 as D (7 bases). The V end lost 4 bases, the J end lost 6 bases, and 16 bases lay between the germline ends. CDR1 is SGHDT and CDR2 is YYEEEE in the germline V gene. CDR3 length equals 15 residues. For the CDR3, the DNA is TGTGCCAGCAGCAGGGGGGACAGTAATGCCGGGGAGCTGTTTTTT. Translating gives CASSRGDSNAGELFF.

CDR3 region: CASSLGLAGGQIEQFF. CDR3 DNA sequence: TGCGCCAGCAGCCTGGGACTAGCGGGAGGGCAGATTGAGCAGTTCTTC. This chain joins TRBV5-1 and TRBJ2-1, with 16 positions matching TRBD2. The ends lost 4 bases at V and 9 bases at J; junction bases unmatched: 7. The length of the CDR3 is 16 residues. CDR1 is SGHRS, CDR2 YFSETQ, per germline.

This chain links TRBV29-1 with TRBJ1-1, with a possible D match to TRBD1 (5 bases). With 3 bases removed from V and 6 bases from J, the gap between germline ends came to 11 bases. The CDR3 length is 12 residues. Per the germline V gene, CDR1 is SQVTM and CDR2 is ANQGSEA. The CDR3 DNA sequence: TGCAGCGTTGACCGGGGGGGACCTGAAGCTTTCTTT. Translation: CSVDRGGPEAFF.

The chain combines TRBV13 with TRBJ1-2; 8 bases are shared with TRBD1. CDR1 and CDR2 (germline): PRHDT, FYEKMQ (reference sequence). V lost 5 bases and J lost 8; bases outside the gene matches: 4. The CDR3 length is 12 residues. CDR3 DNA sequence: TGTGCCAGCAGCCTCCGGGACAGGGGCTACACCTTC. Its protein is CASSLRDRGYTF.

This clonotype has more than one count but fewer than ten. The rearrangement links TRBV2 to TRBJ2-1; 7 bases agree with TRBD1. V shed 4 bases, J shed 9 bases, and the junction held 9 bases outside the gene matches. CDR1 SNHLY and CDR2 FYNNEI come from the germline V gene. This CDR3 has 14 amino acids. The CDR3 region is CASSAPGGIGEQFF. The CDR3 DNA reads TGTGCCAGCAGTGCCCCAGGGGGAATTGGTGAGCAGTTCTTC.

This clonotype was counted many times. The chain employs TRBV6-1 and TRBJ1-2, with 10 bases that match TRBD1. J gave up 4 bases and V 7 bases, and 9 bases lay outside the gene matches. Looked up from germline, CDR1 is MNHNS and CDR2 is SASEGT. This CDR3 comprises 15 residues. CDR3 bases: TGTGCCAGCAAGGACAGGGGGGGAAGTAGCTATGGCTACACCTTC. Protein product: CASKDRGGSSYGYTF.

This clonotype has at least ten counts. CDR3 coding DNA: TGCAGTGCTAGAGAGGCAGGCAGGTCCATGAACACTGAAGCTTTCTTT. Its translation is CSAREAGRSMNTEAFF. This sequence joins TRBV20-1 and TRBJ1-1; D gene uncertain. Germline lookup yields CDR1 DFQATT and CDR2 SNEGSKA (reference sequence). V was pared by 0 bases and J by 0 bases, with 14 bases between. The CDR3 is made up of 16 amino acids.

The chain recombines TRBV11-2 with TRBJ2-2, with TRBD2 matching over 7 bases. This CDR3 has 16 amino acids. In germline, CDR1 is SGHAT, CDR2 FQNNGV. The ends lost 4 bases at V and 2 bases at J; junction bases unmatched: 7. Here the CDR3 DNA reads TGTGCCAGCAGCTCGCGGACTAGAGTTAACACCGGGGAGCTGTTTTTT. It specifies CASSSRTRVNTGELFF.

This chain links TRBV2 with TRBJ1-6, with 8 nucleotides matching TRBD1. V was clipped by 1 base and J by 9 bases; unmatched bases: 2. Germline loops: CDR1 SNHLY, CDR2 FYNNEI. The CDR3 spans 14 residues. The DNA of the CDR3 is TGTGCCAGCAGTGAAGGGACAGGGCTTTCACCCCTCCACTTT. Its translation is CASSEGTGLSPLHF.

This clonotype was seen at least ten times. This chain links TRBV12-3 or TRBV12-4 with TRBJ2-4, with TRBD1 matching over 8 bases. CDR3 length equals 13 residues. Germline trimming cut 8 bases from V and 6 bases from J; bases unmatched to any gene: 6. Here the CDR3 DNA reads TGTGCCAGCTCCCGGGACAGGCTAAACATTCAGTACTTC. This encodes CASSRDRLNIQYF.

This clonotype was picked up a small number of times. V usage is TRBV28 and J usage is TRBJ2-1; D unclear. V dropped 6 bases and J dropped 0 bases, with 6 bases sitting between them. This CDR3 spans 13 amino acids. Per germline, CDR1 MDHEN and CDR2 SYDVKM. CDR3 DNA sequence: TGTGCCAGCAGGGAGAGCTCCTACAATGAGCAGTTCTTC. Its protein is CASRESSYNEQFF.

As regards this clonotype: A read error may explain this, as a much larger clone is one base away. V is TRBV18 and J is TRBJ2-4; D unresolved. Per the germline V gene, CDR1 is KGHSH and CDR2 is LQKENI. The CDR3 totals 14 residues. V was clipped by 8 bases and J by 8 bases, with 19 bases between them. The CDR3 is CASPLSTLIDIQYF. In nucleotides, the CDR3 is TGTGCCAGCCCACTATCGACACTGATCGACATTCAGTACTTC.

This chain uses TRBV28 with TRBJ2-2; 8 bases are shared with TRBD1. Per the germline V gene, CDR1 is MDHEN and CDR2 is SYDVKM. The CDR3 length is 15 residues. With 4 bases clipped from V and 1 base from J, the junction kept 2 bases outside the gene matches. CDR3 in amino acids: CASSSTGENTGELFF. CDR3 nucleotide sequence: TGTGCCAGCAGTTCGACAGGGGAGAACACCGGGGAGCTGTTTTTT.

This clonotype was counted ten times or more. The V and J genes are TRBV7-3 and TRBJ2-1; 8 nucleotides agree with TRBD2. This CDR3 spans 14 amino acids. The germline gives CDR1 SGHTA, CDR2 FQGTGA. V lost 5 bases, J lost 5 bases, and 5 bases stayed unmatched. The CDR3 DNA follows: TGTGCCAGCAGCATCGGGACTAGTAACAATGAGCAGTTCTTC. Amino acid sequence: CASSIGTSNNEQFF.